This T cell receptor beta chain originates from a study of monozygotic twins with cystic fibrosis listed by TCRdb under 2021. About the study as a whole: Barcoded libraries were prepared from roughly 3 micrograms of fragmented DNA with roughly 14 PCR cycles. The study compared TCR beta repertoires within and between 16 monozygotic twin pairs with cystic fibrosis to assess genetic influence on V and J gene usage. Ten female and six male twin pairs, aged about 2.0 to 36.4 years (median about 9.5 years) and mostly children and adolescents, were included in the cohort. On the day of blood sampling, twins were ranked among 980 or so cohort participants for weight-for-height and for FEVPerc (FEV1 disease centile). Data for three of the twin pairs had been reported previously in another context.

Broad study findings and their caveats: In 13 of 16 pairs, V gene usage most closely resembled the co-twin's, and the same held for J usage in 8 of 16 pairs, a pattern suggesting genetic constraints. Significantly higher nucleotide-identical clonotype sharing was observed within monozygotic CF twin pairs than between unrelated CF individuals (P = 0.000026, Mann-Whitney). No association turned up between shared CDR3 numbers and age, concordance or disease severity, and the cohort was small. Simpson clonality was generally low (median about 0.0097), suggesting a naive-dominated repertoire, with higher clonality in the most severely affected patients.

The twin pairs came from the European Cystic Fibrosis Twin and Sibling Study Cohort, which recruited patients from over a hundred CF clinics across 14 European countries. Zygosity and CFTR genotype were confirmed in-house, and zygosity was tested by multiplex PCR of nine short tandem repeat loci. Peripheral blood was sampled from each twin, and clinical parameters were recorded on the day of blood sampling. Phenol/chloroform extraction was used to isolate genomic DNA from peripheral blood cells, and the DNA was then kept in TE buffer at 4 degrees C. In regard to this clone: Its antigen is unknown. No clone much larger than this one lies a single base away; base qualities are absent.

Following the manufacturer's instructions, TCR beta CDR3 regions were amplified by multiplex PCR with the immunoSEQ immune profiling system. Sequencing was performed on an Illumina NextSeq system. The study's own analysis went as follows. Sequence data were processed on the immunoSEQ Analyzer platform, and clonality was calculated as the square root of Simpson's index of productive rearrangements. Jensen-Shannon distance served as the measure of similarity in V and J usage, while OLGA was used to compute CDR3 generation probabilities. The immuneACCESS database (August 2020) and VDJdb (December 2020) were searched for shared CDR3 sequences. TCRdb holds this immuneACCESS table with in-frame rearrangements only. Some clones are missing; in checked studies, unresolved V genes explain under half, and the rest has no known cause. D and trimming were read from the DNA, whereas the V and J calls and clone size are those reported in that table. Present in this sample are 12,000 to 15,000 clones, 95% to 99% of which were seen just once. The top ten hold over 0.35% of the sample.

Per the germline V gene, SGHNT is the CDR1 and YENEEA is the CDR2. The CDR3 covers 14 residues, taking in both the cysteine and the phenylalanine. Of all the DNA, just the CDR3 is kept, 42 bases in frame from base 1. V and J are truncated by 1 base and 6 bases respectively, leaving an intervening sequence of 10 bases. This chain joins TRBV11-3 to TRBJ2-1; the D gene cannot be resolved reliably. The receptor's source is a girl aged 2 to 10 with cystic fibrosis. Sequencing was carried out using blood. This receptor carries the CDR3 CASSLAVSPNEQFF. The nucleotide sequence is given as TGTGCCAGCAGCTTAGCCGTAAGTCCCAATGAGCAGTTCTTC.